This T cell receptor (beta chain) was obtained from a study of OX40 agonist ivuxolimab in advanced cancers. Overall study context: Every 2 weeks, ivuxolimab was infused into the patients intravenously at between 0.01 and 10 mg/kg.

Blood sampling was done at baseline, cycle 4 day 1, and cycle 7 day 1. This table comes from immunoSEQ multiplex PCR, and its TCRdb copy is limited to in-frame clones, with some not included. The sample holds some 22,000 clones, approximately 80% seen once. Per the germline V gene, CDR1 is MGHDK and CDR2 is SYGVNS. The CDR3 runs 15 residues. V lost 4 bases to trimming and J lost 4 bases, with 14 bases between them. The sequencing here drew on CD4+ or CD8+ T cells sorted from blood, taken in a trial of the OX40 agonist ivuxolimab. This receptor was taken from an adult with an advanced solid tumor such as melanoma, head and neck, liver or kidney cancer. The rearrangement uses TRBV25-1 and TRBJ1-5; D gene unclear. The CDR3 is CASSGKRGQNQPQHF. In DNA form, the CDR3 reads TGTGCCAGCAGTGGGAAGAGAGGGCAAAATCAGCCCCAGCATTTT.